This record concerns one T cell receptor (beta chain) sequence. The target antigen is unknown. This entry belongs to a study of cytomegalovirus exposure and HLA in healthy donors. Study in general: The early release's HLA-typed donors yielded 70 million to 85 million unique TCRs.

Amplification used 60 Vbeta primers and 13 Jbeta primers. Sequencing was performed with immunoSEQ multiplex PCR; in TCRdb, only in-frame clones are kept and a portion is missing. The table shows around 100,000 clones, with 60% to 80% occurring only once. Each donor's status was that of a healthy bone marrow donor. The CDR3 runs 15 residues. Germline values: CDR1 SGHNT, CDR2 YENEEA. Trimming removed 3 bases at V and 4 bases at J, with 15 bases between. Study-wide results and limits: Immune exposure was documented only through CMV serostatus. Analysis was carried out at a later point, and it linked a missense DCLRE1C variant to TCR beta V- and J-gene trimming.

The sequencing sample was made of PBMCs. V is TRBV11-3 and J is TRBJ1-2; D not certain. This clonotype originated in a man aged 45-60 years in good health and CMV-seropositive. CDR3 sequence reads: CASSFPHRHPYGYTF. The CDR3, as DNA: TGTGCCAGCAGCTTCCCTCACCGACACCCCTATGGCTACACCTTC.